This T cell receptor beta chain was recorded in a study of blood T cell repertoires in COVID-19. Participants were placed into cohorts based on the clinical history they reported. This CDR3 contains 17 residues. Germline CDR1 is SGHTA and CDR2 is FQGNSA. Trimming cost V 2 bases and J 0 bases, with 16 bases left between them. Clones were sequenced by immunoSEQ multiplex PCR, and TCRdb holds only the in-frame ones, with some missing. The table lists about 310,000 clones, approximately 91% of them singletons. Sequencing used PBMCs or T cells enriched from blood (not recorded which). This rearrangement joins TRBV7-2 to TRBJ1-2, with D uncertain. The TCR was taken from a woman between 35 and 50 years old who had recovered from COVID-19. Here the CDR3 DNA reads TGTGCCAGCAGCTTATTCGGAGCGGGAGTAGCTAACTATGGCTACACCTTC. Its translation: CASSLFGAGVANYGYTF.